The sequence of this T cell receptor (beta chain) was determined in a study of T cells after yellow fever vaccination. The V gene end was trimmed by 6 bases and the J gene end by 3 bases; junction bases not matched to a gene: 7. The CDR3 is 16 amino acids. Germline-derived CDR1 and CDR2 are SGHAT and FQDESV (reference sequence). TCRdb reprocessed the 5' RACE reads via MiXCR and lists one record per CDR3 protein. The sample includes nearly 550,000 distinct CDR3 sequences, 15% to 20% of them seen just once. This clonotype was seen a handful of times. V usage is TRBV11-1 and J usage is TRBJ2-3; 12 nucleotides line up with TRBD1. The starting material was PBMCs, obtained 15 days after the yellow fever booster vaccination. The clonotype comes from a man aged 30 to 39 who received the YFV17D yellow fever vaccine. CDR3 sequence: CASRRGQGARTDTQYF. In DNA, the CDR3 is TGTGCCAGCAGACGGGGACAGGGGGCAAGGACAGATACGCAGTATTTT.